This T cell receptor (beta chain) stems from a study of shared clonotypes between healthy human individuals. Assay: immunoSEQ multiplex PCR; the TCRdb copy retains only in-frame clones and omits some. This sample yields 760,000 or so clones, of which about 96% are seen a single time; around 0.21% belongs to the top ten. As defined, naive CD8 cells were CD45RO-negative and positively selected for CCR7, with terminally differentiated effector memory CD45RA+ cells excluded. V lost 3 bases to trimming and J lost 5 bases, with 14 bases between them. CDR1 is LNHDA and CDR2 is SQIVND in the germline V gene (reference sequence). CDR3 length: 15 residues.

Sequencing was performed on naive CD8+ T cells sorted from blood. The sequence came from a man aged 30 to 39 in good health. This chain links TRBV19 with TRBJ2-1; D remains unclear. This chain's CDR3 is CASSILGGNDNEQFF. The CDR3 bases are TGTGCCAGTAGTATCCTGGGTGGGAATGACAATGAGCAGTTCTTC.